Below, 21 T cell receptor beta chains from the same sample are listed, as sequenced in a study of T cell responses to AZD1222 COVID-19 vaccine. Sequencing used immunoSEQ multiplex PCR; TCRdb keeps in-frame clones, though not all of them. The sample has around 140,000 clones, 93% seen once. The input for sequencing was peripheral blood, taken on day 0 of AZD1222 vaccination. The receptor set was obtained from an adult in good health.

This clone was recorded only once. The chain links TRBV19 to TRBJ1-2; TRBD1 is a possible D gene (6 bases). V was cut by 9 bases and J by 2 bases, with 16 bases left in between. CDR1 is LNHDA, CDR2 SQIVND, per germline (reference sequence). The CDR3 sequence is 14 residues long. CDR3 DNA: TGTGCCAGCCAGGGTCACAGGGTAAACTATGGCTACACCTTC. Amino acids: CASQGHRVNYGYTF.

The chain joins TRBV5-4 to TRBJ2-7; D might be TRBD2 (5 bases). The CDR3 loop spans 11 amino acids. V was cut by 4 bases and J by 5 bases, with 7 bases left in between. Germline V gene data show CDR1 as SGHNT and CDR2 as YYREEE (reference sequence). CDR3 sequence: CASSQLDEQYF. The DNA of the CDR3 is TGTGCCAGCAGCCAACTAGACGAGCAGTACTTC.

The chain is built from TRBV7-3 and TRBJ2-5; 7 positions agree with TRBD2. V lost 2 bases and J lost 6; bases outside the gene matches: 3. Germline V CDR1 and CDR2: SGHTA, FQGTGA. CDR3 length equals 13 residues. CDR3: CASSLGGSQTQYF. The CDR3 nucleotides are TGTGCCAGCAGCTTAGGCGGGAGCCAGACCCAGTACTTC.

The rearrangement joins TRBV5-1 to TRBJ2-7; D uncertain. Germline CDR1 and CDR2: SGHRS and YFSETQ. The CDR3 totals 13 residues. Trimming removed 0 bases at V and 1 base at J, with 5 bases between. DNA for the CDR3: TGCGCCAGCAGCTTGGCACGGTCCTACGAGCAGTACTTC. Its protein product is CASSLARSYEQYF.

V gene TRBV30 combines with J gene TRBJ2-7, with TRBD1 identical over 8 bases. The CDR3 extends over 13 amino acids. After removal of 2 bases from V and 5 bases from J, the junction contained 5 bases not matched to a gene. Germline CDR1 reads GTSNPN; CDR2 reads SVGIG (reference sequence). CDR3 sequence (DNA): TGTGCCTGGAGTTCGGCAGGGGGCAACGAGCAGTACTTC. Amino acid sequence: CAWSSAGGNEQYF. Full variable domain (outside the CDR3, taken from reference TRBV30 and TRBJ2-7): SQTIHQWPATLVQPVGSPLSLECTVEGTSNPNLYWYRQAAGRGLQLLFYSVGIGQISSEVPQNLSASRPQDRQFILSSKKLLLSDSGFYLCAWSSAGGNEQYFGPGTRLTVT.

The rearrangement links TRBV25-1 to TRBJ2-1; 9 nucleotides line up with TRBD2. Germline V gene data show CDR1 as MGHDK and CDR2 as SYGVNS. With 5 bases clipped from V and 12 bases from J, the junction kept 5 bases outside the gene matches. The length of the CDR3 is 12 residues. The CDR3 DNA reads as TGTGCCAGCAGTAAGAGTAGCGGGAGGCAGTTCTTC. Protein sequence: CASSKSSGRQFF.

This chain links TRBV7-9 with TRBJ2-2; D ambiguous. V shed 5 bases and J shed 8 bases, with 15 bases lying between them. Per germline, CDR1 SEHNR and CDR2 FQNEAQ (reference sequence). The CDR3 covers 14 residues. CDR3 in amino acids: CASSPSAAWGELFF. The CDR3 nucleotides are TGTGCCAGCAGCCCCTCCGCAGCGTGGGGGGAGCTGTTTTTT.

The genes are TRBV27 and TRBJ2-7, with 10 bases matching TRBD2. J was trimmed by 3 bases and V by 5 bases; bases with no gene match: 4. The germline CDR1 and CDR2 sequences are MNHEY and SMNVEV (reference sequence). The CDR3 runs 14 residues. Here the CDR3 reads CASSPGLADYEQYF. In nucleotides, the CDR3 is TGTGCCAGCAGTCCCGGACTAGCGGACTACGAGCAGTACTTC.

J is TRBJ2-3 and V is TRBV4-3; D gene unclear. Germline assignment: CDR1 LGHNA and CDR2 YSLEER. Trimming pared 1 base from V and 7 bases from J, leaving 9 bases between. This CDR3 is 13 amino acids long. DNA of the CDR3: TGCGCCAGCAGCCAAGTCGCCAGTCATACGCAGTATTTT. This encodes CASSQVASHTQYF.

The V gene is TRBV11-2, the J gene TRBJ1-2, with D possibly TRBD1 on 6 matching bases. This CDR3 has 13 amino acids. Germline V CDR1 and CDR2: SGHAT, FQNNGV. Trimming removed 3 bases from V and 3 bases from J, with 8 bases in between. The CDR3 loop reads CASSLAGDYGYTF. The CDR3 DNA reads TGTGCCAGCAGCTTGGCAGGGGACTATGGCTACACCTTC.

CDR3 sequence: CASSPTSIRSGEQYF. The CDR3 nucleotides are TGTGCCAGCAGCCCTACTAGCATCCGCTCCGGCGAGCAGTACTTC. The chain employs TRBV3-1 (or the pseudogene TRBV3-2) and TRBJ2-7, with a possible D match to TRBD2 (6 bases). Trimming took off 4 bases at V and 6 bases at J, with 19 bases between the two ends. The CDR3 contains 15 residues. The germline V gene has CDR1 LGHDT and CDR2 YNNKEL (reference sequence).

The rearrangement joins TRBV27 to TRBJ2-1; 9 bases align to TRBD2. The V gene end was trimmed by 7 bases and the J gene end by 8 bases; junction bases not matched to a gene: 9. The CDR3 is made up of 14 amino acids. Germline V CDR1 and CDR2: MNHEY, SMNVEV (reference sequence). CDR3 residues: CASIRVAGVYEQFF. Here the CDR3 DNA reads TGTGCCAGCATCCGAGTAGCGGGAGTCTATGAGCAGTTCTTC.

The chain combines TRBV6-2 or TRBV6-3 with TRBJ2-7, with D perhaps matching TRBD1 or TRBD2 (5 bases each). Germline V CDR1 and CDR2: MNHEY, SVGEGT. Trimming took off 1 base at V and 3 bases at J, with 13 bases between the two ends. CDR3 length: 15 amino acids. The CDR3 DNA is TGTGCCAGCAGTTACTTCCTCCCAGGGAGCTACGAGCAGTACTTC. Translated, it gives CASSYFLPGSYEQYF.

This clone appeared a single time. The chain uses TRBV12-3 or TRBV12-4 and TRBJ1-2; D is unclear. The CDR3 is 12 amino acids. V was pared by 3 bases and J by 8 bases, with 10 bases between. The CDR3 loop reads CASSLARLGYTF. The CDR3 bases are TGTGCCAGCAGTTTGGCCCGTCTCGGCTACACCTTC.

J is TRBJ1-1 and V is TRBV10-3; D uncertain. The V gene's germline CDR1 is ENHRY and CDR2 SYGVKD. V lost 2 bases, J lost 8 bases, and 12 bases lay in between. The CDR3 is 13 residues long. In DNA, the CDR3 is TGTGCCATCAGTGAGCTTTTGACTGTGGAAGCTTTCTTT. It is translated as CAISELLTVEAFF.

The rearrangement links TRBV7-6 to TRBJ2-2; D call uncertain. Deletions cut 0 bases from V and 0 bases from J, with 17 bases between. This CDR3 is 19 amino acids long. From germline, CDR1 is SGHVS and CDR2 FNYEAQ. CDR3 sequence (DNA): TGTGCCAGCAGCTTAGCGCGCCCAGTCTTGGGATCGAACACCGGGGAGCTGTTTTTT. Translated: CASSLARPVLGSNTGELFF.

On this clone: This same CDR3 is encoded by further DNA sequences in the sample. Written as DNA, the CDR3 is TGTGCCAGCTCACCACTAGGGAACACTGAAGCTTTCTTT. It is translated as CASSPLGNTEAFF. The chain uses TRBV18 and TRBJ1-1; D gene ambiguous. There are 13 residues in the CDR3. Trimming cost V 1 base and J 1 base, with 4 bases left between them. CDR1 is KGHSH, CDR2 LQKENI, per germline. The full variable domain, with the rest looked up from reference TRBV18 and TRBJ1-1, is NAGVMQNPRHLVRRRGQEARLRCSPMKGHSHVYWYRQLPEEGLKFMVYLQKENIIDESGMPKERFSAEFPKEGPSILRIQQVVRGDSAAYFCASSPLGNTEAFFGQGTRLTVV.

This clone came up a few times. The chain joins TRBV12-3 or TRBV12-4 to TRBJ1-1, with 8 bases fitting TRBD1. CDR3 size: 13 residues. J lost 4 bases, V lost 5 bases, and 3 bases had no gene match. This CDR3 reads CASSRQGSTEAFF. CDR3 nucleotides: TGTGCCAGCAGTAGACAGGGGAGCACTGAAGCTTTCTTT.

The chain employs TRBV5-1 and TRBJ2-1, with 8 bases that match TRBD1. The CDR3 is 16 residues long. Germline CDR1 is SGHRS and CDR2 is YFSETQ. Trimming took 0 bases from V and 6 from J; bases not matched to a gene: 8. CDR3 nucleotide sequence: TGCGCCAGCAGCTTGGAATTCGGACAGGGAAGCAATGAGCAGTTCTTC. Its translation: CASSLEFGQGSNEQFF.

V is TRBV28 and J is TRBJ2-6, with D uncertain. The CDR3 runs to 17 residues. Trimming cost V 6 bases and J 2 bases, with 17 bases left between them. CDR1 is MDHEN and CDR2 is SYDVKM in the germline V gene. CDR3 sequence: CASSNTFRVPGANVLTF. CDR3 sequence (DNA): TGTGCCAGCAGCAATACATTTAGGGTGCCTGGGGCCAACGTCCTGACTTTC.

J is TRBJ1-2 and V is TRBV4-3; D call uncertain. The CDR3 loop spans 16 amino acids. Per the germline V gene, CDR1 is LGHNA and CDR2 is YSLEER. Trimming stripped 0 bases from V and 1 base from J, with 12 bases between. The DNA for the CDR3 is TGCGCCAGCAGCCAAGATGGAAGAGAGGGTAACTATGGCTACACCTTC. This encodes CASSQDGREGNYGYTF.